This TCR beta chain is from a study of cytomegalovirus exposure and HLA in healthy donors. Study results and caveats: Reports showed the classifier diagnosing cytomegalovirus status with high specificity and sensitivity.

Germline values: CDR1 SGHVS, CDR2 FQNEAQ. The CDR3 spans 14 residues. V dropped 4 bases and J dropped 0 bases, with 9 bases sitting between them. Comments on this clone: What it binds is not known.

Measured with immunoSEQ multiplex PCR; TCRdb has only the in-frame clones, and not every one. The table records about 220,000 clones, over 80% of them present only once. The rearrangement links TRBV7-8 to TRBJ1-2; D is unresolved. The sample taken for sequencing was PBMCs. The origin of this receptor is a woman in her 30s in good health and CMV-seropositive. The CDR3 reads CASSSGRTNYGYTF. Here the CDR3 DNA reads TGTGCCAGCAGCTCCGGACGAACTAACTATGGCTACACCTTC.